The 16 T cell receptor beta chains presented below share a single source sample, sequenced in a study of T cells in Graves' hyperthyroidism and ophthalmopathy. Amplified regions were TCR beta CDR3 sequences from RNA transcripts. First-round RT-PCR with HTBI primers amplified the TCR CDR3 region. TCRdb reprocessed the multiplex PCR reads via MiXCR and lists one record per CDR3 protein. In the table there are under 400,000 distinct CDR3 sequences, roughly 18% of which are singletons. Sequencing was done on a sample of blood. The source is a woman in her 50s with Graves' hyperthyroidism.

This clonotype was found a few times. The rearrangement uses TRBV5-1 and TRBJ1-1; 8 bases match TRBD1. This CDR3 has 15 residues. The junction had 9 bases not matched to a gene; V was cut back by 0 bases and J by 8 bases. The germline CDR1 and CDR2 sequences are SGHRS and YFSETQ. CDR3 residues: CASSLEGDRLREAFF. In DNA, the CDR3 is TGCGCCAGCAGCTTGGAAGGGGACAGGTTAAGAGAAGCTTTCTTT.

The chain combines TRBV7-8 with TRBJ2-7, with TRBD1 matching 9 bases. The trim removed 5 bases at V and 2 bases at J, leaving 7 bases unmatched. The CDR3 has 15 amino acids. The germline V gene encodes CDR1 SGHVS and CDR2 FQNEAQ. CDR3 loop: CASSPWDRAPYEQYF. CDR3 bases: TGTGCCAGCAGCCCTTGGGACAGGGCCCCCTACGAGCAGTACTTC. The entire variable domain, with the rest obtained from reference TRBV7-8 and TRBJ2-7, is as follows: GAGVSQSPRYKVAKRGQDVALRCDPISGHVSLFWYQQALGQGPEFLTYFQNEAQLDKSGLPSDRFFAERPEGSVSTLKIQRTQQEDSAVYLCASSPWDRAPYEQYFGPGTRLTVT.

The chain has TRBV24-1 and TRBJ2-7; either TRBD1 or TRBD2 may fit D (5 bases each). The germline CDR1 and CDR2 sequences are KGHDR and SFDVKD. V lost 5 bases and J lost 5, with 21 bases in between. This CDR3 has 16 residues. CDR3 loop: CATSVVGVAPSHEQYV. DNA for the CDR3: TGTGCCACCAGTGTGGTGGGGGTAGCCCCATCCCACGAGCAGTACGTC.

This chain links TRBV10-3 with TRBJ2-4; possible D gene TRBD2, 6 bases. Germline V gene lookup returns CDR1 ENHRY and CDR2 SYGVKD. The CDR3 is made up of 15 amino acids. V shed 10 bases and J shed 8 bases, with 24 bases lying between them. CDR3 DNA: TGTGCCACCTCACTGGTGCTCCAGGGAGGAGACATTCAGTACTTC. Its translation: CATSLVLQGGDIQYF.

This clonotype turned up a few times. This chain connects TRBV19 to TRBJ2-1, with D perhaps matching TRBD1 or TRBD2 (6 bases each). V lost 5 bases and J lost 1, with 12 bases in between. Germline V gives CDR1 LNHDA, CDR2 SQIVND (reference sequence). This CDR3 contains 15 residues. The CDR3 protein is CASSPGASSYNEQFF. For the CDR3, the DNA is TGTGCCAGTAGTCCGGGGGCCTCGTCCTACAATGAGCAGTTCTTC. The full variable domain, rest sourced from reference TRBV19 and TRBJ2-1, is DGGITQSPKYLFRKEGQNVTLSCEQNLNHDAMYWYRQDPGQGLRLIYYSQIVNDFQKGDIAEGYSVSREKKESFPLTVTSAQKNPTAFYLCASSPGASSYNEQFFGPGTRLTVL.

Ten or more counts support this clonotype. The rearrangement links TRBV20-1 to TRBJ2-1; D is unresolved. V was pared by 8 bases and J by 7 bases, with 21 bases between. The CDR3 totals 14 residues. From germline, CDR1 is DFQATT and CDR2 SNEGSKA (reference sequence). CDR3 nucleotide sequence: TGCAGTTCGCTATTGAGTTCCCGACCTAATGAGCAGTTCTTC. Protein sequence: CSSLLSSRPNEQFF.

The sample holds many counts of this clonotype. CDR3 in amino acids: CASTEGAGEETQYF. CDR3 bases: TGTGCCAGCACCGAGGGAGCGGGAGAAGAGACCCAGTACTTC. This sequence joins TRBV2 and TRBJ2-5, with 8 bases identical to TRBD2. J lost 3 bases, V lost 7 bases, and 7 bases had no gene match. The CDR3 contains 14 residues. The germline gives CDR1 SNHLY, CDR2 FYNNEI.

The CDR3 region has the DNA TGTGCTAGTGGTTTGTTTGGGACAGCCAAAAACATTCAGTACTTC. This sequence encodes CASGLFGTAKNIQYF. V is TRBV12-5 and J is TRBJ2-4; D possibly matches TRBD1 or TRBD2 (5 bases each). CDR3 length: 15 residues. Trimming cost V 2 bases and J 0 bases, with 8 bases left between them. CDR1 and CDR2 (germline): LGHNT, FRNRAP.

This clonotype was found many times. The V call is TRBV20-1, the J call TRBJ1-2; no clear D. The CDR3 length is 18 residues. With 0 bases removed from V and 1 base from J, the gap between germline ends came to 21 bases. Germline CDR1 is DFQATT and CDR2 is SNEGSKA (reference sequence). CDR3 region: CSARDLLAGDKDNYGYTF. As DNA, the CDR3 is TGCAGTGCTAGAGATCTGTTGGCGGGAGACAAGGATAACTATGGCTACACCTTC.

The CDR3 DNA is TGTGCCAGCAGTGAATCCCAGGGGAAGGGGAATTCACCCCTCCACTTT. This encodes CASSESQGKGNSPLHF. The V and J genes are TRBV2 and TRBJ1-6; the D gene is possibly TRBD1 (6 bases). The length of the CDR3 is 16 residues. Trimming left V 2 bases short and J 7 bases short, with 15 bases between. Germline V gene lookup returns CDR1 SNHLY and CDR2 FYNNEI.

The V and J genes are TRBV7-9 and TRBJ2-3, with TRBD2 identical over 9 bases. Germline V gene lookup returns CDR1 SEHNR and CDR2 FQNEAQ (reference sequence). J gave up 5 bases and V 7 bases, and 10 bases lay outside the gene matches. This CDR3 has 15 amino acids. This CDR3 is CASTHSGSVGDTQYF. The CDR3 DNA is TGTGCCAGCACCCATAGCGGGAGTGTGGGAGATACGCAGTATTTT.

The V and J genes are TRBV3-1 and TRBJ2-2; no firm D call. CDR1 is LGHDT and CDR2 is YNNKEL in the germline V gene (reference sequence). The V end lost 1 base, the J end lost 4 bases, and 7 bases lay between the germline ends. The CDR3 has 14 residues. Here the CDR3 reads CASSQVGTTGELFF. The CDR3 DNA sequence: TGTGCCAGCAGCCAAGTCGGCACCACCGGGGAGCTGTTTTTT.

This clonotype showed up many times. This sequence joins TRBV6-5 and TRBJ1-3; 7 bases are a match to TRBD1. The germline V gene has CDR1 MNHEY and CDR2 SVGAGI. V was clipped by 1 base and J by 2 bases; unmatched bases: 5. This CDR3 has 16 residues. The CDR3 reads CASSYWGQTPGNTIYF. The CDR3, as DNA: TGTGCCAGCAGTTACTGGGGACAGACTCCTGGAAACACCATATATTTT.

This clonotype was counted ten times or more. The chain couples TRBV7-8 to TRBJ2-5; D not certain. Trimming stripped 1 base from V and 4 bases from J, with 7 bases between. The germline V gene has CDR1 SGHVS and CDR2 FQNEAQ. The CDR3 extends over 13 amino acids. The CDR3 here is CASSLGVRETQYF. CDR3 nucleotides: TGTGCCAGCAGCTTAGGGGTTCGAGAGACCCAGTACTTC. Variable domain in full (rest from reference TRBV7-8 and TRBJ2-5): GAGVSQSPRYKVAKRGQDVALRCDPISGHVSLFWYQQALGQGPEFLTYFQNEAQLDKSGLPSDRFFAERPEGSVSTLKIQRTQQEDSAVYLCASSLGVRETQYFGPGTRLLVL.

The chain combines TRBV2 with TRBJ1-5; the D is unclear. The germline CDR1 and CDR2 sequences are SNHLY and FYNNEI. The CDR3 is 13 amino acids. Trimming pared 2 bases from V and 1 base from J, leaving 3 bases between. The CDR3 protein is CASSEPSNQPQHF. CDR3 DNA: TGTGCCAGCAGTGAACCCAGCAATCAGCCCCAGCATTTT.

This clonotype is medium-sized. This chain links TRBV13 with TRBJ1-6; no reliable D call. This CDR3 is 14 amino acids long. V lost 3 bases and J 7 bases, leaving 10 bases between the germline ends. Germline CDR1 and CDR2: PRHDT and FYEKMQ (reference sequence). CDR3 region: CASSFIAGNSPLHF. The DNA for the CDR3 is TGTGCCAGCAGCTTCATAGCCGGGAATTCACCCCTCCACTTT.